Following are 4 T cell receptor beta chains from one sample sequenced in a study of cytomegalovirus exposure and HLA in healthy donors. Vbeta (60) and Jbeta (13) primers were used in the PCR. The table came from immunoSEQ multiplex PCR; TCRdb's copy has only in-frame clones and leaves some out. This table has a few hundred thousand clones, about 77% appearing once. The sample consisted of PBMCs. The receptors were sampled from a woman aged 25 to 39 in good health and CMV-seronegative.

The chain couples TRBV14 to TRBJ1-1, with 8 bases that match TRBD1. The CDR3 loop spans 14 amino acids. V shed 3 bases, J shed 11 bases, and the junction held 11 bases outside the gene matches. Germline V CDR1 and CDR2: SGHDN, FVKESK. The CDR3 loop reads CASSQTGQASVAFF. The CDR3 DNA reads TGTGCCAGCAGCCAGACGGGACAGGCGAGTGTCGCTTTCTTT.

The chain carries TRBV4-1 and TRBJ1-1; the match to TRBD1 covers 8 bases. This CDR3 spans 16 amino acids. After removal of 8 bases from V and 1 base from J, the junction contained 12 bases not matched to a gene. Germline loops: CDR1 MGHRA, CDR2 YSYEKL. The CDR3 sequence is CASSGFGQGRNTEAFF. CDR3 nucleotides: TGCGCCAGCTCTGGGTTCGGACAGGGAAGGAACACTGAAGCTTTCTTT.

CDR3 amino acids: CASRGQALGYTF. The CDR3 DNA reads as TGTGCCAGCAGAGGACAGGCTCTGGGCTACACCTTC. The chain carries TRBV6-1 and TRBJ1-2, with 7 positions matching TRBD1. The CDR3 is 12 residues long. CDR1 and CDR2 (germline): MNHNS, SASEGT. Trimming cost V 6 bases and J 8 bases; bases outside gene matches: 6.

Here the CDR3 reads CASSEARRTLTRNTIYF. CDR3 coding DNA: TGTGCCAGCAGTGAAGCGAGACGGACACTTACCCGAAACACCATATATTTT. The chain employs TRBV6-1 and TRBJ1-3; D is perhaps TRBD1 (5 bases). V was pared by 0 bases and J by 5 bases, with 17 bases between. Germline V CDR1 and CDR2: MNHNS, SASEGT. The CDR3 is made up of 17 amino acids.